This T cell receptor beta chain comes out of a study of shared clonotypes between healthy human individuals. A deep-level run was used for the assay. Once extracted for a subset, genomic DNA was divided evenly among several immunoSEQ plates. Generated by immunoSEQ multiplex PCR, the TCRdb table keeps only in-frame clones and is missing some. There are some 2 million clones in the sample; just under 95% occur only once, and roughly 1% lies in the top ten. Notes on the study in general: Roughly 5% of naive CD4 clonotypes were shared across a handful of donors.

Per germline, CDR1 MNHNY and CDR2 SVGAGI (reference sequence). The CDR3 length is 13 residues. Trimming removed 0 bases at V and 2 bases at J, with 4 bases between. Naive CD8 cells, CD45RO-negative and positively selected for CCR7, excluded terminally differentiated effector memory CD45RA+ cells. Donors, without exception, were Caucasian adults residing in Nashville, Tennessee. Of note for this clone: Its antigen is as yet unknown. Other DNA variants within this sample encode the same CDR3.

This sequence joins TRBV6-6 and TRBJ2-5, with D unclear. Sequenced sample: naive CD8+ T cells sorted from blood. The TCR sequence derives from a man younger than 35 in good health. The CDR3 spells CASSYSGQETQYF. The CDR3, as DNA: TGTGCCAGCAGTTACTCGGGGCAAGAGACCCAGTACTTC.